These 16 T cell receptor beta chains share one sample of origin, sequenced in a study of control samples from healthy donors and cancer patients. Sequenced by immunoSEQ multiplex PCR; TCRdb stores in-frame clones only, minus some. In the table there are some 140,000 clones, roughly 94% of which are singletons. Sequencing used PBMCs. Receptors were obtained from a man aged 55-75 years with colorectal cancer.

The CDR3 here is CASSALRDTNQPQHF. The DNA for the CDR3 is TGTGCCAGTAGTGCTCTACGGGACACTAATCAGCCCCAGCATTTT. The genes are TRBV19 and TRBJ1-5, with TRBD1 as a possible D gene (6 bases). CDR1 and CDR2 (germline): LNHDA, SQIVND (reference sequence). The V end lost 5 bases, the J end lost 4 bases, and 15 bases lay between the germline ends. The CDR3 is 15 residues long.

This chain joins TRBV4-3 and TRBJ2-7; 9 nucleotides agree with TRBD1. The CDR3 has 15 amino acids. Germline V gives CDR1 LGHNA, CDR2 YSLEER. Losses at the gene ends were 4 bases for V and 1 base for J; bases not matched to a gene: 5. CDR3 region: CASSPGQGPSYEQYF. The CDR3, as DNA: TGCGCCAGCAGCCCAGGACAGGGGCCATCCTACGAGCAGTACTTC.

In nucleotides, the CDR3 is TGTGCCAGTTCCTCCGGGGCTAATGAAAAACTGTTTTTT. Encoded protein: CASSSGANEKLFF. This sequence joins TRBV18 and TRBJ1-4, with D unclear. V lost 9 bases and J 3 bases, leaving 11 bases between the germline ends. CDR1 is KGHSH and CDR2 is LQKENI in the germline V gene. The CDR3 extends over 13 amino acids.

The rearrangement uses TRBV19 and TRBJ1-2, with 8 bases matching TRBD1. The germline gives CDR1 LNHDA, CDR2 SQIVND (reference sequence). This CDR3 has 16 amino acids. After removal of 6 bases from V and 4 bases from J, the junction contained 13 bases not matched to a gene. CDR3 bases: TGTGCCAGTAGCCCCCCGGGACAGGCCTCAACCTATGGCTACACCTTC. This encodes CASSPPGQASTYGYTF.

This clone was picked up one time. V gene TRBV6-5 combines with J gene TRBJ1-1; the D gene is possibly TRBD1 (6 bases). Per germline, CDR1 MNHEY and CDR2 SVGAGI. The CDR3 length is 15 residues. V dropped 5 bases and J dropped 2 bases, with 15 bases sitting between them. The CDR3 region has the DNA TGTGCCAGCAGTCCCAATGGGGGCGCTAACACTGAAGCTTTCTTT. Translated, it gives CASSPNGGANTEAFF.

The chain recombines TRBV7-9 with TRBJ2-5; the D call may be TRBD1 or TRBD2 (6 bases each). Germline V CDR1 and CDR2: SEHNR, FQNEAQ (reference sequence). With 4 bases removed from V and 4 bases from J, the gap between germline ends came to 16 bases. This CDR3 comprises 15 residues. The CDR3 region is CASSSWPRGRETQYF. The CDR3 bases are TGTGCCAGCAGCTCCTGGCCCCGGGGGCGAGAGACCCAGTACTTC.

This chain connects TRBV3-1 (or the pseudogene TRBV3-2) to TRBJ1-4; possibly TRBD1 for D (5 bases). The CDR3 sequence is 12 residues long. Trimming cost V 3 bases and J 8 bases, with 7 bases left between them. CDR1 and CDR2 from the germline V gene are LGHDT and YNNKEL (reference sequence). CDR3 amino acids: CASSQGVEKLFF. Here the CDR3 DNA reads TGTGCCAGCAGCCAGGGGGTCGAAAAACTGTTTTTT.

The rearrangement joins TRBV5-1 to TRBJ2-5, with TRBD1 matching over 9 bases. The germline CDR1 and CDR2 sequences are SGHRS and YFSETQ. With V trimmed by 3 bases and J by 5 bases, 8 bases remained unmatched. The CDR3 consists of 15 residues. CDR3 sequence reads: CASSSGQGILETQYF. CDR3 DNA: TGCGCCAGCAGCTCTGGACAGGGGATTCTCGAGACCCAGTACTTC.

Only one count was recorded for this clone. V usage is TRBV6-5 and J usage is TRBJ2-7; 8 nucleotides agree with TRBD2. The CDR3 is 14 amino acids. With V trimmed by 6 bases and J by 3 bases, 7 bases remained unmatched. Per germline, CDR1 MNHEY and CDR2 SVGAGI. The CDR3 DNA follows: TGTGCCAGCAGGACGCGGGGGGCCAACTACGAGCAGTACTTC. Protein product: CASRTRGANYEQYF.

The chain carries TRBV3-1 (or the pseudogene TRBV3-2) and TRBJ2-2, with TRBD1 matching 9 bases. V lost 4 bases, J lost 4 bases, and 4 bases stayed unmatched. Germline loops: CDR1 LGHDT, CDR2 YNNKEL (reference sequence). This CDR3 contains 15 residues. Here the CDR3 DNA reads TGTGCCAGCAGCCTAGGGACAGGGTCCACCGGGGAGCTGTTTTTT. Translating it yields CASSLGTGSTGELFF.

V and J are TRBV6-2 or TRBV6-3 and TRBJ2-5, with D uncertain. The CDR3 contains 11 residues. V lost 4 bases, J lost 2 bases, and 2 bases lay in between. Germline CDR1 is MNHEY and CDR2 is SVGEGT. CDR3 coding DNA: TGTGCCAGCAGTTTTCAAGAGACCCAGTACTTC. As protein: CASSFQETQYF.

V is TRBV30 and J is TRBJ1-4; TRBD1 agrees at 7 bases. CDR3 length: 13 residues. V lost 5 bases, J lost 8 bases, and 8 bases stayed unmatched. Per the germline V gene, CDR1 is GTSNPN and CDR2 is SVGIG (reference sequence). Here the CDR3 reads CAWGLPGGEKLFF. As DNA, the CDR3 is TGTGCCTGGGGCCTTCCAGGGGGAGAAAAACTGTTTTTT.

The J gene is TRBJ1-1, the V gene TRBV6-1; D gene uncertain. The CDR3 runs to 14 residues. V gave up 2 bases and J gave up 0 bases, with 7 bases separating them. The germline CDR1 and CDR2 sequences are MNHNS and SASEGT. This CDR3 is CASSEFGLNTEAFF. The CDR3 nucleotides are TGTGCCAGCAGTGAATTCGGGTTGAACACTGAAGCTTTCTTT.

The CDR3 bases are TGTGCCACCCTGACTAGCGGGGACACAGATACGCAGTATTTT. This translates into CATLTSGDTDTQYF. The chain carries TRBV10-3 and TRBJ2-3; TRBD2 aligns across 11 bases. Germline CDR1 and CDR2: ENHRY and SYGVKD. V dropped 10 bases and J dropped 2; count of bases not matched to a gene: 5. The CDR3 runs to 14 residues.

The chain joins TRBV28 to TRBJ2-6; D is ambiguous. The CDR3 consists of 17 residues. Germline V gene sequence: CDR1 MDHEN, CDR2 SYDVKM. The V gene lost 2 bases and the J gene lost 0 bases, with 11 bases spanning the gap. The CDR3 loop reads CASSLGITRSGANVLTF. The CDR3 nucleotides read TGTGCCAGCAGTTTAGGCATTACCCGCTCTGGGGCCAACGTCCTGACTTTC.

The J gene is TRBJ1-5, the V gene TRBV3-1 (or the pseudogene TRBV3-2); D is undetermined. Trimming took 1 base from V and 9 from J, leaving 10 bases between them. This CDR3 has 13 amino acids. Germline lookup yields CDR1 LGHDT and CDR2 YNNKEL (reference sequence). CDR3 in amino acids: CASSQGNYGPQHF. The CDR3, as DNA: TGTGCCAGCAGCCAAGGTAACTACGGGCCCCAGCATTTT.